This T cell receptor beta chain was sequenced for a study of T cells in Graves' hyperthyroidism and ophthalmopathy. RNA transcripts served as the template for amplifying TCR beta CDR3 regions. With the HTBI primer set, the TCR CDR3 went through a first round of RT-PCR. MiXCR, applied by TCRdb to the multiplex PCR reads, yields one record per CDR3 protein. The sample has hundreds of thousands of distinct CDR3 sequences; under 20% are singletons. This CDR3 spans 15 amino acids. The V end was cut by 0 bases, the J end by 1 base, with 6 bases between. Germline V gene data show CDR1 as SGHDN and CDR2 as FVKESK. This clonotype was seen repeatedly, ten times or more.

The chain employs TRBV14 and TRBJ2-2; D not certain. The TCR originated in a woman in her 30s with Graves' hyperthyroidism. The source material was blood. CDR3 amino acids: CASSQELGNTGELFF. CDR3 nucleotide sequence: TGTGCCAGCAGCCAAGAATTAGGGAACACCGGGGAGCTGTTTTTT.